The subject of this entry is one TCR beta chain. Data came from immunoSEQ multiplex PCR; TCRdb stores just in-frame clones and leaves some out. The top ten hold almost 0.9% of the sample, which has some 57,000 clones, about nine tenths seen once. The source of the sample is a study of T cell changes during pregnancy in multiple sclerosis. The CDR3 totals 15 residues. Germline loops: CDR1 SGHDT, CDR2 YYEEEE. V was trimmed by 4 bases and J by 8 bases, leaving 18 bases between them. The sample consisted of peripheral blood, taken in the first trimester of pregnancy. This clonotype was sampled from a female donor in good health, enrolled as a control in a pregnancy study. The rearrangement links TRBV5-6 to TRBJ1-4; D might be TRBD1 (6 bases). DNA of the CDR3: TGTGCCAGCAGCCGAGAGGGGGGGCTAGCGGAAAAACTGTTTTTT. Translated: CASSREGGLAEKLFF.